This is a list of T cell receptor beta chains from one sample in a study of blood T cells in healthy people across ages. TCRdb re-called the 5' RACE reads through MiXCR, storing one row per CDR3 protein. The sample lists over 950,000 distinct CDR3 sequences; around two fifths were seen once. What was sequenced was blood. The receptors were gathered from a man aged 18-30 years in good health. CDR3s include the opening cysteine and the closing phenylalanine or tryptophan. The D gene is left open where the match is weak. The listing skips clone size in some rows; elsewhere it reads once, few, many or a size class.

TRBD1,NA,TRBJ2-3,TRBV9,TGTGCCAGCAGCGTAGCCGGAGGTGGCTTTGGTCCGGGGACAGATGCGCAGTATTTT,CASSVAGGGFGPGTDAQYF
NA,NA,TRBJ2-2,TRBV12-5,TGTGCTAGTGGTTTCGTACCCGGGGAGCTGTTTTTT,CASGFVPGELFF
NA,NA,TRBJ1-4,TRBV6-2/TRBV6-3,TGTGCCAGCAGCCACGGGACAAATGAAAAACTGTTTTTT,CASSHGTNEKLFF
NA,NA,TRBJ2-3,TRBV4-2,TGTGCCAGCAGCCAAGACTCTCTCCGCACAGATACGCAGTATTTT,CASSQDSLRTDTQYF
NA,few,TRBJ1-5,TRBV19,TGTGCCAGTAGTATAGGTTATAGCAATCAGCCCCAGCATTTT,CASSIGYSNQPQHF
NA,many,TRBJ2-5,TRBV10-3,TGTGCCATCAGTGAACAGAGGGAGACCCAGTACTTC,CAISEQRETQYF
NA,once,TRBJ1-1,TRBV11-1,TGTGCCAGCAGCTCAGCGGTAGGGAAGAACACTGAAGCTTTCTTT,CASSSAVGKNTEAFF
NA,few,TRBJ2-1,TRBV2,TGTGCCAGCAGGATCGGACTGGACAATGAGCAGTTCTTC,CASRIGLDNEQFF
TRBD1,few,TRBJ2-7,TRBV3-1,TGTGCCAGCAGTCCCGCTGGACAGGGGGCGAAGCAGTACTTC,CASSPAGQGAKQYF
TRBD1,few,TRBJ1-2,TRBV20-1,TGCAGTGCTAGGGTTTCCCGGGACAGGGGGCCGTTCTATGGCTACACCTTC,CSARVSRDRGPFYGYTF
TRBD2,NA,TRBJ2-1,TRBV7-9,TGTGCCAGCAGCTCAGCGGGGGGGCTCCACAATGAGCAGTTCTTC,CASSSAGGLHNEQFF
NA,NA,TRBJ1-3,TRBV12-3/TRBV12-4,TGTGCCAGCAGCCAAGAAAACACCATATATTTT,CASSQENTIYF
TRBD2,NA,TRBJ2-3,TRBV7-2,TGTGCCGGCAGCTTAGACCTAGCGGGGGGCACAGATACGCAGTATTTT,CAGSLDLAGGTDTQYF
TRBD1,few,TRBJ1-1,TRBV7-9,TGTGCCAGCAGCGGGGGACAGGATAACACTGAAGCTTTCTTT,CASSGGQDNTEAFF
TRBD1,NA,TRBJ2-1,TRBV20-1,TGCAGTGCTAGTTCTGACAGGGGGGGAGCTGAGCAGTTCTTC,CSASSDRGGAEQFF
NA,NA,TRBJ2-3,TRBV12-3/TRBV12-4,TGTGCCAGCAGCACACTACCCTGGCGGGGCACAGATACGCAGTATTTT,CASSTLPWRGTDTQYF
TRBD2,few,TRBJ2-3,TRBV27,TGTGCCAGCAGCGGGGGGGACCGAAGTACGCAGTATTTT,CASSGGDRSTQYF
NA,few,TRBJ2-4,TRBV30,TGTGCCTGGAGTTCGGGGGACATTCAGTACTTC,CAWSSGDIQYF
NA,NA,TRBJ2-7,TRBV30,TGTGCCTCCCAAGGGACTGCCACCTACGAGCAGTACTTC,CASQGTATYEQYF
NA,NA,TRBJ1-4,TRBV20-1,TGCAGTGCTAGAGGAGTTGCAACTAATGAAAAACTGTTTTTT,CSARGVATNEKLFF
TRBD2,NA,TRBJ2-1,TRBV12-3/TRBV12-4,TGTGCCAGCAGTTTGGGAGACGGGGGGTATGAGCAGTTCTTC,CASSLGDGGYEQFF
NA,few,TRBJ1-6,TRBV12-3/TRBV12-4,TGTGCCAGCACCACCGCCGGGACTGCTTCACCCCTCCACTTT,CASTTAGTASPLHF
NA,NA,TRBJ1-1,TRBV6-1,TGTGCCAGCACCGATAGGGGAGTGGGCACTGAAGCTTTCTTT,CASTDRGVGTEAFF
TRBD1,many,TRBJ1-2,TRBV12-3/TRBV12-4,TGTGCCAGCAGTTTGGGGACAGGCTACTATGGCTACACCTTC,CASSLGTGYYGYTF
NA,NA,TRBJ2-2,TRBV20-1,TGCAGTGCCAGGCAGGGTATAGGAACCGGGGAGCTGTTTTTT,CSARQGIGTGELFF
NA,NA,TRBJ2-1,TRBV6-6,TGTGCCAGCAGTTCGGGGGGCGAGACCCAGTTCTTC,CASSSGGETQFF
NA,NA,TRBJ2-7,TRBV15,TGTGCCACCAGCAGGCTACTAGAACAATCCAATGAGCAGTACTTC,CATSRLLEQSNEQYF
TRBD2,NA,TRBJ2-7,TRBV7-3,TGTGCCAGCAGTCCCGGGAGGGTTTCGAACGAGCAGTACTTC,CASSPGRVSNEQYF
NA,NA,TRBJ2-3,TRBV28,TGTGCCAGCACACTAGCCGGGATAGGGACAGATACGCAGTATTTT,CASTLAGIGTDTQYF
TRBD1,few,TRBJ2-7,TRBV6-6,TGTGCCAGCAGCAGGGGACAGGAGATACCCTACGAGCAGTACTTC,CASSRGQEIPYEQYF
NA,NA,TRBJ1-5,TRBV12-3/TRBV12-4,TGTGCCTGCAGTCGTAGCAATCAGCCCCAGCATTTT,CACSRSNQPQHF
TRBD2,few,TRBJ2-4,TRBV20-1,TGCAGTGCTAGCTGGCGGGGGATTCAGTACTTC,CSASWRGIQYF
NA,NA,TRBJ1-1,TRBV20-1,TGCAGTGCTAGAGGAGAGGGAGGGGCGGCTGAAGCTTTCTTT,CSARGEGGAAEAFF
NA,NA,TRBJ2-6,TRBV5-1,TGCGCCAGCAGCTTGGATGGGGAGGCTGGGGCCAACGTCCTGACTTTC,CASSLDGEAGANVLTF
TRBD2,few,TRBJ2-3,TRBV2,TGTGCCAGCAGTGATAGGGCTAGCGGGGGATACACAGATACGCAGTATTTT,CASSDRASGGYTDTQYF
NA,few,TRBJ2-7,TRBV3-1,TGTGCCAGCAGCCAAGATTTTTCAGCTTCCTACGAGCAGTACTTC,CASSQDFSASYEQYF
TRBD2,NA,TRBJ2-2,TRBV11-2,TGTGCCAGCAGCTTAGGTCGGGGGGAGTCCTCCGGGGAGCTGTTTTTT,CASSLGRGESSGELFF
NA,NA,TRBJ2-3,TRBV29-1,TGCAGCGATGGATACTTGAGCACAGATACGCAGTATTTT,CSDGYLSTDTQYF
TRBD1,NA,TRBJ1-1,TRBV2,TGTGCCAGCCGGAACCACAGGGGGAACACTGAAGCTTTCTTT,CASRNHRGNTEAFF
NA,few,TRBJ1-1,TRBV5-4,TGTGCCAGCAGCTTCTCGATGAGGAACACTGAAGCTTTCTTT,CASSFSMRNTEAFF
NA,few,TRBJ1-2,TRBV13,TGTGCCAGCAGCTTAGGACAGGGTGCAGTTGATGGCTACACCTTC,CASSLGQGAVDGYTF
TRBD1,NA,TRBJ2-2,TRBV4-1,TGCGCCAGCAGCCAAGAGGCAGGGGGCAGTAGAACCGGGGAGCTGTTTTTT,CASSQEAGGSRTGELFF
TRBD1,few,TRBJ2-3,TRBV7-9,TGTGCCAGCAGCTTCCGGGGACAGCCAGATACGCAGTATTTT,CASSFRGQPDTQYF
NA,few,TRBJ2-5,TRBV5-1,TGCGCCAGCAGCCTAACACAGGGACAAGAGACCCAGTACTTC,CASSLTQGQETQYF
TRBD1,NA,TRBJ1-3,TRBV2,TGTGCCAGCAGAGAGACAGGGTTCGGAAACACCATATATTTT,CASRETGFGNTIYF
TRBD1,once,TRBJ1-1,TRBV27,TGTGCCAGCAGTTTTTCCACAGGGGGCTGGGGCACTGAAGCTTTCTTT,CASSFSTGGWGTEAFF
NA,NA,TRBJ2-2,TRBV20-1,TGCAGTGCTAGAGTGCCAGGGATCCCCGGGGAGCTGTTTTTT,CSARVPGIPGELFF